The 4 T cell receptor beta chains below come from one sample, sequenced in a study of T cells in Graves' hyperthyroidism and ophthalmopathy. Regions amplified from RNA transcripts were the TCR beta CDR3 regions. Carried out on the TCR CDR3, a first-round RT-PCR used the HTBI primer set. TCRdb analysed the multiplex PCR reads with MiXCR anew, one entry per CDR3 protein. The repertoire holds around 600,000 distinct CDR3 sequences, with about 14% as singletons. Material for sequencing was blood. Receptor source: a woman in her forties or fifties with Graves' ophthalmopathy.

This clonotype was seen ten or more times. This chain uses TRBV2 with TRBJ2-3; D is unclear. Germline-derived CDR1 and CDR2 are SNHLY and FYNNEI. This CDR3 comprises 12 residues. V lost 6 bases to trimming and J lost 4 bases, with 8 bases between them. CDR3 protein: CASSASADTQYF. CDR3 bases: TGTGCCAGCAGCGCCTCAGCAGATACGCAGTATTTT.

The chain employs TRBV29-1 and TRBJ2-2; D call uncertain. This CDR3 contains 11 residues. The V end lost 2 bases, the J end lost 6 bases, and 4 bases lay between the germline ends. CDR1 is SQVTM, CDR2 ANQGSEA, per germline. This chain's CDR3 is CSVETPGELFF. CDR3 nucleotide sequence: TGCAGCGTTGAAACACCCGGGGAGCTGTTTTTT.

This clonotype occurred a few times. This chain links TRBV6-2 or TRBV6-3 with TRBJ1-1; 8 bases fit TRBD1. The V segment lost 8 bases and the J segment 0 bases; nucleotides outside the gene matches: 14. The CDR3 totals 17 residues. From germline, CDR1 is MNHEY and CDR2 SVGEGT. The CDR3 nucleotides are TGTGCCAGCTTCACTCAGGACAGGGACCACATGAACACTGAAGCTTTCTTT. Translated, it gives CASFTQDRDHMNTEAFF.

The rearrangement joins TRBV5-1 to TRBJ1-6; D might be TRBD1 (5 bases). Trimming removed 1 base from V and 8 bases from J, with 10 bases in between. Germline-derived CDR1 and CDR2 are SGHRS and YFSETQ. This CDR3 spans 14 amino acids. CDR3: CASSLRGLDSPLHF. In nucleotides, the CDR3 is TGCGCCAGCAGCTTGAGGGGTCTTGATTCACCCCTCCACTTT.